One sample yielded the 12 T cell receptor beta chains listed below, sequenced in a study of blood T cell repertoires in COVID-19. Assay: immunoSEQ multiplex PCR; the TCRdb copy retains only in-frame clones and omits some. The data contain under 250,000 clones, about 82% of them seen just once; the ten biggest clones take up 10% to 15%. Material for sequencing was peripheral blood. The source of these receptors is a man older than 75 with acute or convalescent COVID-19.

The chain couples TRBV19 to TRBJ1-5, with 8 positions matching TRBD1. The CDR3 is made up of 17 amino acids. Germline V gene lookup returns CDR1 LNHDA and CDR2 SQIVND (reference sequence). Trimming cost V 4 bases and J 0 bases; bases outside gene matches: 8. The CDR3 coding sequence is TGTGCCAGTAGTACAACAGGGGGGCCTGGTAGCAATCAGCCCCAGCATTTT. Translating it yields CASSTTGGPGSNQPQHF.

J is TRBJ1-6 and V is TRBV15; 9 positions match TRBD1. From germline, CDR1 is LNHNV and CDR2 YYDKDF (reference sequence). The CDR3 runs to 14 residues. Trimming at V came to 7 bases and at J to 10 bases, leaving 8 bases not matched to a gene. The CDR3 reads CATTNTGGYSPLHF. As DNA, the CDR3 is TGTGCCACCACTAATACAGGGGGCTACTCACCCCTCCACTTT.

The genes are TRBV7-3 and TRBJ2-1; 11 nucleotides line up with TRBD2. Germline V gene sequence: CDR1 SGHTA, CDR2 FQGTGA. The CDR3 extends over 13 amino acids. V shed 8 bases and J 3 bases; nucleotides not matched to a gene: 0. The CDR3 sequence: CASGTSGYNEQFF. CDR3 in DNA: TGTGCCAGCGGGACTAGCGGCTACAATGAGCAGTTCTTC.

The chain couples TRBV28 to TRBJ1-1, with TRBD1 identical over 9 bases. The CDR3 spans 14 residues. Germline V lookup: CDR1 MDHEN, CDR2 SYDVKM. Trimming cost V 4 bases and J 11 bases; bases outside gene matches: 11. CDR3: CASSSGQGRPRAFF. The CDR3 DNA sequence: TGTGCCAGCAGTTCGGGACAGGGTAGACCCCGGGCTTTCTTT.

This clone was seen a single time. The chain uses TRBV20-1 and TRBJ1-1; D remains unclear. Germline V gene data show CDR1 as DFQATT and CDR2 as SNEGSKA (reference sequence). This CDR3 is 11 amino acids long. V lost 3 bases to trimming and J lost 5 bases, with 7 bases between them. CDR3 region: CSASSGTEAFF. The CDR3 nucleotides are TGCAGTGCTAGTAGCGGGACTGAAGCTTTCTTT.

The chain combines TRBV7-2 with TRBJ2-4; tentatively, D is TRBD1 (6 bases). The CDR3 spans 17 residues. With 4 bases removed from V and 0 bases from J, the gap between germline ends came to 16 bases. The germline gives CDR1 SGHTA, CDR2 FQGNSA. This chain's CDR3 is CASSSRTDRLAKNIQYF. The DNA for the CDR3 is TGTGCCAGCAGCTCCCGGACAGACCGACTAGCCAAAAACATTCAGTACTTC. The whole variable domain, filled in from reference TRBV7-2 and TRBJ2-4, reads GAGVSQSPSNKVTEKGKDVELRCDPISGHTALYWYRQSLGQGLEFLIYFQGNSAPDKSGLPSDRFSAERTGGSVSTLTIQRTQQEDSAVYLCASSSRTDRLAKNIQYFGAGTRLSVL.

This clone was detected a few times. V is TRBV4-1 and J is TRBJ1-5; 10 positions match TRBD1. V dropped 4 bases and J dropped 3; count of bases not matched to a gene: 12. The germline V gene has CDR1 MGHRA and CDR2 YSYEKL. This CDR3 is 18 amino acids long. CDR3 nucleotides: TGCGCCAGCAGCCCGGAGGTGGGACAGGGGACTAACAATCAGCCCCAGCATTTT. Translation: CASSPEVGQGTNNQPQHF.

The V and J genes are TRBV18 and TRBJ2-7; TRBD1 matches at 9 bases. CDR1 is KGHSH and CDR2 is LQKENI in the germline V gene. The CDR3 covers 16 residues. V lost 4 bases, J lost 9 bases, and 16 bases stayed unmatched. The DNA for the CDR3 is TGTGCCAGCTCACGGGCCTCGGGGACAGGGCAGGTTGGGCAGTACTTC. It is translated as CASSRASGTGQVGQYF. Full variable domain (rest looked up from reference TRBV18 and TRBJ2-7): NAGVMQNPRHLVRRRGQEARLRCSPMKGHSHVYWYRQLPEEGLKFMVYLQKENIIDESGMPKERFSAEFPKEGPSILRIQQVVRGDSAAYFCASSRASGTGQVGQYFGPGTRLTVT.

The V call is TRBV9, the J call TRBJ2-1; 13 nucleotides line up with TRBD2. The trim removed 7 bases at V and 10 bases at J, leaving 5 bases unmatched. This CDR3 spans 13 amino acids. Germline V gene data show CDR1 as SGDLS and CDR2 as YYNGEE. The CDR3 protein is CASGLAGVREQFF. The CDR3 DNA sequence: TGTGCCAGCGGACTAGCGGGAGTTCGGGAGCAGTTCTTC.

The V call is TRBV5-1, the J call TRBJ2-3; 11 nucleotides agree with TRBD1. CDR1 and CDR2 from the germline V gene are SGHRS and YFSETQ. The length of the CDR3 is 15 residues. Trimming at V came to 0 bases and at J to 7 bases, leaving 4 bases not matched to a gene. The CDR3 DNA sequence: TGCGCCAGCAGCTTGGCCGGGGACAGGGGGAATACGCAGTATTTT. Amino acids: CASSLAGDRGNTQYF. Looking up the rest from reference TRBV5-1 and TRBJ2-3 gives the full variable domain: KAGVTQTPRYLIKTRGQQVTLSCSPISGHRSVSWYQQTPGQGLQFLFEYFSETQRNKGNFPGRFSGRQFSNSRSEMNVSTLELGDSALYLCASSLAGDRGNTQYFGPGTRLTVL.

The rearrangement links TRBV6-5 to TRBJ1-1; no firm D call. Germline CDR1 is MNHEY and CDR2 is SVGAGI. The CDR3 length is 15 residues. Between the trimmed V and J ends, which lost 0 bases and 10 bases, there was a span of 18 bases. The CDR3 here is CASSYSTSRVPLAFF. CDR3 coding DNA: TGTGCCAGCAGTTACTCGACGTCTCGGGTCCCACTAGCTTTCTTT.

The rearrangement joins TRBV4-3 to TRBJ1-1, with 10 bases lining up with TRBD1. The CDR3 runs to 16 residues. After removal of 4 bases from V and 6 bases from J, the junction contained 11 bases not matched to a gene. Per the germline V gene, CDR1 is LGHNA and CDR2 is YSLEER. The CDR3: CASSRDRGMIYAEAFF. Here the CDR3 DNA reads TGCGCCAGCAGCCGGGACAGGGGAATGATCTACGCTGAAGCTTTCTTT.